One T cell receptor beta chain is described in this entry. Among the donors, all were healthy bone marrow donors. The V gene lost 3 bases and the J gene lost 3 bases, with 5 bases spanning the gap. Germline loops: CDR1 LNHDA, CDR2 SQIVND (reference sequence). The CDR3 length is 13 residues. This PCR relied on a set of 60 Vbeta primers and 13 Jbeta primers. Produced via immunoSEQ multiplex PCR; TCRdb's table is partial and in-frame only. This table has under 250,000 clones, roughly 80% appearing once. This specimen comes from a study of cytomegalovirus exposure and HLA in healthy donors. The chain joins TRBV19 to TRBJ2-2; no definite D call. The sample consisted of PBMCs. The clonotype was recovered from a man aged 35-49 years in good health and CMV-seropositive. Here the CDR3 DNA reads TGTGCCAGTAGTATCGAGGACACCGGGGAGCTGTTTTTT. It specifies CASSIEDTGELFF.